The clone carrying this T cell receptor (beta chain) was observed a few times. Its antigen is not identified. The CDR3 covers 15 residues. Trimming took 5 bases from V and 2 from J, leaving 14 bases between them. Germline assignment: CDR1 MNHNS and CDR2 SASEGT. The entry originates in a study of T cells in Graves' hyperthyroidism and ophthalmopathy. The investigators amplified TCR beta CDR3 regions from RNA transcripts. HTBI primers drove first-round RT-PCR of the TCR CDR3. TCRdb ran MiXCR on the multiplex PCR reads and lists one entry per CDR3 protein. The table lists about 640,000 distinct CDR3 sequences, about 15% of them singletons. Findings and limits, study-wide: Ophthalmopathy got predicted by the model a median approximately 6.4 months before its onset.

Specimen: blood. The rearrangement links TRBV6-1 to TRBJ2-3, with D perhaps TRBD1 or TRBD2 (5 bases each). The clonotype comes from a woman aged 50 to 65 with Graves' ophthalmopathy. In DNA, the CDR3 is TGTGCCAGCAGTTCAAGTCTCGGGACCACAGATACGCAGTATTTT. Translating it yields CASSSSLGTTDTQYF.